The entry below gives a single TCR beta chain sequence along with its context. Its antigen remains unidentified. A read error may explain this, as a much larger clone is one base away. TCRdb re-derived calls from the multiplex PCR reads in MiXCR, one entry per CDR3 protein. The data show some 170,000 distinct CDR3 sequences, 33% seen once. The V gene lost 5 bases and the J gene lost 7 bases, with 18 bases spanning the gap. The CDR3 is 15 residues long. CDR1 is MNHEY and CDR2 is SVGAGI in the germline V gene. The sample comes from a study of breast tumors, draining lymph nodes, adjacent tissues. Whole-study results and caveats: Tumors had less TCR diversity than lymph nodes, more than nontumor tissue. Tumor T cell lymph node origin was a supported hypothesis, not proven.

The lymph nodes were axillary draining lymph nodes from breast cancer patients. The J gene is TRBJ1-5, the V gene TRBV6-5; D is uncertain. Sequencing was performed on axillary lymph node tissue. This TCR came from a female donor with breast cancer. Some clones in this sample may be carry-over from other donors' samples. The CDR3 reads CASSPPGTGGQPQHF. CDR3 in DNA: TGTGCCAGCAGTCCCCCTGGTACGGGTGGGCAGCCCCAGCATTTT.